Each of the 9 T cell receptor beta chains below was sequenced from the same sample in a study of control samples from healthy donors and cancer patients (TCRdb year 2020). The library relied on the immunoSEQ multiplex PCR assay. Held by TCRdb, this immuneACCESS table contains in-frame sequences only and omits some clones. Under half of the omission traces to an unresolved V gene where checked; the cause of the rest is unknown. The table for this sample lists some 30,000 clones; roughly nine tenths of them were counted only once. The ten largest clonotypes hold about 4.3% of the sample. The source material was formalin-fixed, paraffin-embedded tissue. The receptors come from a female donor with melanoma.

V is TRBV12-3 or TRBV12-4 and J is TRBJ2-7; TRBD2 matches 7 bases. After removal of 6 bases from V and 3 bases from J, the junction contained 5 bases not matched to a gene. The CDR3 extends over 13 amino acids. CDR3 nucleotides: TGTGCCAGCAGCATGGGGGGGAGCTACGAGCAGTACTTC. It yields the protein CASSMGGSYEQYF.

The J gene is TRBJ2-6, the V gene TRBV5-1; D is uncertain. Germline loops: CDR1 SGHRS, CDR2 YFSETQ. V was cut by 1 base and J by 4 bases, with 9 bases left in between. The CDR3 loop spans 15 amino acids. CDR3 bases: TGCGCCAGCAGCTTGAGGGTAGCCGGGGCCAACGTCCTGACTTTC. It specifies CASSLRVAGANVLTF.

In DNA, the CDR3 is TGTGCCAGTAATGCATACAGGGACAATGAGCAGTTCTTC. It yields the protein CASNAYRDNEQFF. The gene calls are TRBV19 and TRBJ2-1, with a weak D call TRBD1 (6 bases). Looked up from germline, CDR1 is LNHDA and CDR2 is SQIVND (reference sequence). V shed 7 bases and J shed 5 bases, with 12 bases lying between them. The CDR3 loop spans 13 amino acids. Variable domain in full (rest from reference TRBV19 and TRBJ2-1): DGGITQSPKYLFRKEGQNVTLSCEQNLNHDAMYWYRQDPGQGLRLIYYSQIVNDFQKGDIAEGYSVSREKKESFPLTVTSAQKNPTAFYLCASNAYRDNEQFFGPGTRLTVL.

CDR3 DNA sequence: TGTGCCAGTGCGGGACTCCAATACAATGAGCAGTTCTTC. Translated: CASAGLQYNEQFF. The chain uses TRBV19 and TRBJ2-1; TRBD2 might be the D (6 bases). The V gene lost 8 bases and the J gene lost 4 bases, with 12 bases spanning the gap. The CDR3 extends over 13 amino acids. Per the germline V gene, CDR1 is LNHDA and CDR2 is SQIVND (reference sequence).

The gene calls are TRBV9 and TRBJ2-1, with D perhaps matching TRBD2 (7 bases). Trimming left V 0 bases short and J 12 bases short, with 13 bases between. This CDR3 is 13 amino acids long. CDR1 is SGDLS, CDR2 YYNGEE, per germline. The CDR3: CASSVAGGRGQFF. CDR3 nucleotides: TGTGCCAGCAGCGTAGCGGGGGGCCGGGGGCAGTTCTTC.

This rearrangement joins TRBV7-2 to TRBJ1-5; 10 positions match TRBD1. Germline-derived CDR1 and CDR2 are SGHTA and FQGNSA. Losses at the gene ends were 5 bases for V and 5 bases for J; bases not matched to a gene: 9. This CDR3 contains 16 residues. The CDR3: CASSPPRGTGDQPQHF. Here the CDR3 DNA reads TGTGCCAGCAGCCCACCTAGGGGGACAGGGGATCAGCCCCAGCATTTT.

In the case of this clone: The junction departs from the called germline gene at one end, perhaps through a read error. DNA of the CDR3: TGTGGCAGACCGGGGACAGGGCGGGAAAAACTGTTTTTT. This translates into CGRPGTGREKLFF. V is TRBV5-3 and J is TRBJ1-4, with 9 bases fitting TRBD1. TRBV5-3 carries the ORF label, with uncertain function. The CDR3 is 13 residues long.

A word on this clone: A read error may produce the germline difference seen at one junction end. Other DNA sequences in the sample encode the same CDR3. This chain joins TRBV7-9 and TRBJ2-7; D is uncertain. Germline lookup yields CDR1 SEHNR and CDR2 FQNEAQ (reference sequence). CDR3 size: 15 residues. As DNA, the CDR3 is TGTGCTAGCAGCTTAGGTACAGTACTGGGCTACGAGCAGTACTTC. Its translation: CASSLGTVLGYEQYF.

The rearrangement uses TRBV18 and TRBJ1-1; a possible D gene is TRBD1 (6 bases). This CDR3 comprises 16 residues. Germline V gene sequence: CDR1 KGHSH, CDR2 LQKENI. V lost 5 bases and J 3 bases, leaving 19 bases between the germline ends. For the CDR3, the DNA is TGTGCCAGCTCAGTTGACAGGAGTGTGTGGGACACTGAAGCTTTCTTT. Protein: CASSVDRSVWDTEAFF.